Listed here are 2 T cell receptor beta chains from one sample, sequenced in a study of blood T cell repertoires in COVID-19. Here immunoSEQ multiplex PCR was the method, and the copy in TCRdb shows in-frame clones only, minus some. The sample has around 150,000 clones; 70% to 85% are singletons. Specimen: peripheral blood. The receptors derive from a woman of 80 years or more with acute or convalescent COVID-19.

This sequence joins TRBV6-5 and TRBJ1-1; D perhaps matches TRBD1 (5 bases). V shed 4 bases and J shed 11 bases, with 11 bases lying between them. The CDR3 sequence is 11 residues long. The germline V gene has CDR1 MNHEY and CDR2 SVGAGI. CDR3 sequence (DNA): TGTGCCAGCAGTTGGGGGACTTCGGCTTTCTTT. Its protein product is CASSWGTSAFF.

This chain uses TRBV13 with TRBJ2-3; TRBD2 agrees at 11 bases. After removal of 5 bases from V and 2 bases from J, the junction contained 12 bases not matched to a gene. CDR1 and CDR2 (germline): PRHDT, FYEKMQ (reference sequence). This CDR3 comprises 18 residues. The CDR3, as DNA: TGTGCCAGCAGCGTACTTAGCGGGAGGGACCCCCCCACAGATACGCAGTATTTT. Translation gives CASSVLSGRDPPTDTQYF. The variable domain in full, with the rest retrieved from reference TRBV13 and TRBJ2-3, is AAGVIQSPRHLIKEKRETATLKCYPIPRHDTVYWYQQGPGQDPQFLISFYEKMQSDKGSIPDRFSAQQFSDYHSELNMSSLELGDSALYFCASSVLSGRDPPTDTQYFGPGTRLTVL.